This T cell receptor (beta chain) stems from a study of blood T cell repertoires in COVID-19. Study overall: Samples came from the United States, Italy and Spain, spanning acute and convalescent COVID-19. The analysed material was cDNA or gDNA that came from T cells, B-cell-depleted T cells, or PBMCs.

Original analysis: The assay estimated nucleated cells by amplifying reference gene primers. TCRdb keeps only in-frame clones here, not all; method: immunoSEQ multiplex PCR. V, J and clone size reflect that table, while D and trimming were determined from the DNA. The sample contains about 74,000 clones, over 70% of which appear only once. Sequencing was carried out using peripheral blood. The receptor was derived from an older man with acute or convalescent COVID-19.

CDR3 DNA: TGTGCCAGCTCGAGGGATAGCAATCAGCCCCAGCATTTT. This sequence encodes CASSRDSNQPQHF. The chain combines TRBV28 with TRBJ1-5; D is ambiguous. Looked up from germline, CDR1 is MDHEN and CDR2 is SYDVKM. The CDR3 consists of 13 residues. Trimming removed 8 bases at V and 0 bases at J, with 8 bases between.